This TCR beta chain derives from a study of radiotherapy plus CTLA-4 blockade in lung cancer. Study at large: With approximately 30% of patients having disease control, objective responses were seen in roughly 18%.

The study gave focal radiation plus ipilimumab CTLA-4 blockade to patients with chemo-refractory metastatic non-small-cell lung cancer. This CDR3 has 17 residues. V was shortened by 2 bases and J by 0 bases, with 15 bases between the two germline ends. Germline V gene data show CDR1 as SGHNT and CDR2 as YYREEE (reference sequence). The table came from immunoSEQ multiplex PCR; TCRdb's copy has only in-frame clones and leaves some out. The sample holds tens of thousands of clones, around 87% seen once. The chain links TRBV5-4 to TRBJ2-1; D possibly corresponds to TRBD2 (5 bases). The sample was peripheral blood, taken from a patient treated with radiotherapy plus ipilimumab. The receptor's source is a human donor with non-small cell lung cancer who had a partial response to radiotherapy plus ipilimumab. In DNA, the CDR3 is TGTGCCAGCAGCTTCGCATTTAGCGTGAGCTCCTACAATGAGCAGTTCTTC. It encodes CASSFAFSVSSYNEQFF.